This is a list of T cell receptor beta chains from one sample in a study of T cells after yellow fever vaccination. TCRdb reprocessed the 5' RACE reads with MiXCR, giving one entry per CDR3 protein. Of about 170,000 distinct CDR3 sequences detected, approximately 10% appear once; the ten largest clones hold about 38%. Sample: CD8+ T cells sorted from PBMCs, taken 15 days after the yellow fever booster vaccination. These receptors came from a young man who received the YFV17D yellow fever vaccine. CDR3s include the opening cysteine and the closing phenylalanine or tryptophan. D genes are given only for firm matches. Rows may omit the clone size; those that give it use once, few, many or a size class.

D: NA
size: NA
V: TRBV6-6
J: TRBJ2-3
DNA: TGTGCCAGCAGCTCTACTACTACTACGAATTTT
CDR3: CASSSTTTTNF

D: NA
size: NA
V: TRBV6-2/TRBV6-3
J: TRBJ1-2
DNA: TGTGCCAGCAGGTCTAACAGGGCGAATGGCTACACCTTC
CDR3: CASRSNRANGYTF

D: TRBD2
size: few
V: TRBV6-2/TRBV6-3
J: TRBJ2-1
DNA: TGTGCCAGCAGCCTAGGTGGTAGCGGGGGGTTCTACAATGAGCAGTTCTTC
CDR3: CASSLGGSGGFYNEQFF

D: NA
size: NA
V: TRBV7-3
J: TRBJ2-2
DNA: TGTGCCAGCAGCCAGGACAGCAACACCGGGGAGCTGTTTTTT
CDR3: CASSQDSNTGELFF

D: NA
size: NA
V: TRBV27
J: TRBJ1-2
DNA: TGTGCCAGCAGTTTAATAGGGACTAACTATGGCTACACCTTC
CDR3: CASSLIGTNYGYTF

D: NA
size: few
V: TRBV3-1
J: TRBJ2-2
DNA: TGTGCCAGCAGCCAAGACGCCCCCGGGACCGGGGAGCTGTTTTTT
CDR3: CASSQDAPGTGELFF

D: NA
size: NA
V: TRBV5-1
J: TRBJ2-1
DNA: TGCGCCAGCAGCTTTGCGGACACATACAATGAGCAGTTCTTC
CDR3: CASSFADTYNEQFF

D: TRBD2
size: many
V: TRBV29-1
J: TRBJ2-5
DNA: TGCAGCGTGACCACTAGCGGGGGGGCCCAAGAGACCCAGTACTTC
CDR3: CSVTTSGGAQETQYF

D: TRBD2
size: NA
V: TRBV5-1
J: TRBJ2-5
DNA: TGCGCCAGCAGATCCACGGGACTACTCCAAGAGACCCAGTACTTC
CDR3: CASRSTGLLQETQYF

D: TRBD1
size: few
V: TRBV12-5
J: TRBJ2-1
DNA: TGTGCTAGTGGTTTGCTAGACAGGGACAATGAGCAGTTCTTC
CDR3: CASGLLDRDNEQFF

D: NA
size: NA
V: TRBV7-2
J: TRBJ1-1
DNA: TGTGCCAGCAGCCGGACGGTTGGGGGCACTGAAGCTTTCTTT
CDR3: CASSRTVGGTEAFF

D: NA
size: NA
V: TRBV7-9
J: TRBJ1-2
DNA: TGTGCCAGCAGCCCCAAGACAGTCTGGGATGGCTACACCTTC
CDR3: CASSPKTVWDGYTF

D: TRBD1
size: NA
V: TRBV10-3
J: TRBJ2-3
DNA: TGTGCCATCGCACCTCTACAGGGGGCTGGAGATACGCAGTATTTT
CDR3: CAIAPLQGAGDTQYF

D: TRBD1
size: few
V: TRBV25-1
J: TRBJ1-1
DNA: TGTGCCAGCAGTCGGACGGGACAGCACACTGAAGCTTTCTTT
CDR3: CASSRTGQHTEAFF

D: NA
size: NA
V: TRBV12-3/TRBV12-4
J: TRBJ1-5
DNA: TGTGCCAGCAGTACAACGGCTTCACATCAGCCCCAGCATTTT
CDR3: CASSTTASHQPQHF

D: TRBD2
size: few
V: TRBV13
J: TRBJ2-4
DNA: TGTGCCAGCAGCCCCCGGGGAGCGGGGGGAGCCAAAAACATTCAGTACTTC
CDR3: CASSPRGAGGAKNIQYF

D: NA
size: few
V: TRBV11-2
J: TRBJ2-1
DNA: TGTGCCAGCAGAGAGCTAGCGTCCATCTACAATGAGCAGTTCTTC
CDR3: CASRELASIYNEQFF

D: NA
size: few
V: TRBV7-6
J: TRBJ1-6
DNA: TGTGCCAGCAGCTTCTCAGGGGTAGGGTCACCCCTCCACTTT
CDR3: CASSFSGVGSPLHF

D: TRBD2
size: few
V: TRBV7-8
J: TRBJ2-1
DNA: TGTGCCAGCAGGACACCAAGCGGGGGGGCCTACAATGAGCAGTTCTTC
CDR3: CASRTPSGGAYNEQFF

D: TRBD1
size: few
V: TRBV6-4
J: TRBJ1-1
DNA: TGTGCCAGCAGTGCGTCGCCAGGGGGGGCTGAAGCTTTCTTT
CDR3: CASSASPGGAEAFF

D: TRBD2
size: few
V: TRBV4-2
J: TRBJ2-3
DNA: TGTGCCAGCAGCCAAGATCCGCTAGCGGGGGGTACAGATACGCAGTATTTT
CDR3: CASSQDPLAGGTDTQYF

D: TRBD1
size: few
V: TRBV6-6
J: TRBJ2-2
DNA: TGTGCCAGCAGTTACTCCTTTAGACAGGGTGGAAACACCGGGGAGCTGTTTTTT
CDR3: CASSYSFRQGGNTGELFF

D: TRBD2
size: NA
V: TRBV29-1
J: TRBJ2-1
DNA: TGCAGCGTTGAGGGACTAGAAGAAATCTACAATGAGCAGTTCTTC
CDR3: CSVEGLEEIYNEQFF

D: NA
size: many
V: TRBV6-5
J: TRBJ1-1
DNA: TGTGCCAGCAGTACCGGGACTGAAGCTTTCTTT
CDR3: CASSTGTEAFF

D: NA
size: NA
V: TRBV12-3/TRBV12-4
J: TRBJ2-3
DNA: TGTGCCAGCAGCCCCGCGGGGATTCATACGCAGTATTTT
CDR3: CASSPAGIHTQYF

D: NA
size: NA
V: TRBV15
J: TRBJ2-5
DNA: TGTGCCACCAGCAGAGTTGGACCTCAAGAGACCCAGTACTTC
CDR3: CATSRVGPQETQYF

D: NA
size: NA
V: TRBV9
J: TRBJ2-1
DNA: TGTGCCAGCAGCGTAGTACCGAGGGCGAATGAGCAGTTCTTC
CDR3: CASSVVPRANEQFF

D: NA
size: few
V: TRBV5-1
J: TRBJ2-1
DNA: TGCGCCAGCAGCTTGGGCCAGGGTAAAGACAATGAGCAGTTCTTC
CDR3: CASSLGQGKDNEQFF

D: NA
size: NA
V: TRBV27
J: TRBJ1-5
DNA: TGTGCCAGCAGTTTAGGGGGGTCCGATCAGCCCCAGCATTTT
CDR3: CASSLGGSDQPQHF

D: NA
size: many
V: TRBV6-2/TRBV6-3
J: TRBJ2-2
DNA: TGTGCCAGCAGTTTAGCGACCCCCCGTTCCGGGGAGCTGTTTTTT
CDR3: CASSLATPRSGELFF

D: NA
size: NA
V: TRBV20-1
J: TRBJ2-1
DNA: TGCAGTGCTAGGGACTTCTATAATGAGCAGTTCTTC
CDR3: CSARDFYNEQFF

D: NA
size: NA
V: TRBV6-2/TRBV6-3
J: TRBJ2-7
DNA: TGTGCCAGCAGTTATCTCCGGGAGCAGTACTTC
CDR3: CASSYLREQYF

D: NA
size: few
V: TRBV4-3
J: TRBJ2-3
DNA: TGCGCCAGCATCGGGACATCTAGCACAGATACGCAGTATTTT
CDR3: CASIGTSSTDTQYF

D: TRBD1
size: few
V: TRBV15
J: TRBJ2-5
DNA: TGTGCCACCAGCAGAGATCTTCAGCAGGGGGCGCGGGAGACCCAGTACTTC
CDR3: CATSRDLQQGARETQYF

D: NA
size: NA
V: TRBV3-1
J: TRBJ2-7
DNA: TGTGCCAGCAGTCGGAAGGGGTCGAGGGAGCAGTACTTC
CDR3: CASSRKGSREQYF

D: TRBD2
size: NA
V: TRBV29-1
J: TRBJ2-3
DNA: TGCAGCGTTGTAGGACTAGCGGGGCTGACAGATACGCAGTATTTT
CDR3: CSVVGLAGLTDTQYF

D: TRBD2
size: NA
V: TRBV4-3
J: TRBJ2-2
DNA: TGCGCCAGCAGCCCGGGACTAGCCGGCGGGGAGCTGTTTTTT
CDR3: CASSPGLAGGELFF

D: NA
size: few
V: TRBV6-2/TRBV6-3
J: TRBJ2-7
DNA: TGTGCCAGCAGTTACTCACCCGATCTGGGCGAGCAGTACTTC
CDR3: CASSYSPDLGEQYF

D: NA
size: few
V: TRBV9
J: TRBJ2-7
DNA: TGTGCCAGCAGCGTAGGGCAGAACTCCTACGAGCAGTACTTC
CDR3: CASSVGQNSYEQYF

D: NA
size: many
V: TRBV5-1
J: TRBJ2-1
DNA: TGCGCCAGCAGCTTGGCCGGGAACAATGAGCAGTTCTTC
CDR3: CASSLAGNNEQFF

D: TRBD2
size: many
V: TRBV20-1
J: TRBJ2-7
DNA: TGCAGTGCTAGGTCCGGGGGGGAGGATCACGAGCAGTACTTC
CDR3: CSARSGGEDHEQYF

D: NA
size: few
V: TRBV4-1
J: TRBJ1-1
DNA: TGCGCCAGCAGGGGAGACAGTCGTGAAGCTTTCTTT
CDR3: CASRGDSREAFF

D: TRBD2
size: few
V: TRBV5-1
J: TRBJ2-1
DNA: TGCGCCAGCAGCTTGGGTAGCGGGGGGTCTTACAATGAGCAGTTCTTC
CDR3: CASSLGSGGSYNEQFF

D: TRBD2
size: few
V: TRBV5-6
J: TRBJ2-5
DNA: TGTGCCAGCAGTTCGGCGGTACTAGCGGAAGAGACCCAGTACTTC
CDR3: CASSSAVLAEETQYF

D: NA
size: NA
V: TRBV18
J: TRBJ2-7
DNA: TGTGCCAGCTCACCAGGTGTCGGAAGGGGGGGAGACGAGCAGTACTTC
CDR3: CASSPGVGRGGDEQYF

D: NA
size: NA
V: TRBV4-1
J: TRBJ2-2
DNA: TGCGCCAGCAGCCAAGCTATTAAAACCGGGGAGCTGTTTTTT
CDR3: CASSQAIKTGELFF

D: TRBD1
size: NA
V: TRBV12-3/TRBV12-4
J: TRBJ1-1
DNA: TGTGCCAGCAGTTGGACAGGGGGTTCCGACGCTTTCTTT
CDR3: CASSWTGGSDAFF

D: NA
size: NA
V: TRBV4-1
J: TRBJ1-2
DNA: TGCGCCAGCTCCTCGTATGGGGACATAAACTATGGCTACACCTTC
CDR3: CASSSYGDINYGYTF

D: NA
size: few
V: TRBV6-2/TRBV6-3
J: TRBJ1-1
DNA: TGTGCCAGCAGTTACCCAACCATGGGGAACACTGAAGCTTTCTTT
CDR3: CASSYPTMGNTEAFF

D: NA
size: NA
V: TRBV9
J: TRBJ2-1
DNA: TGTGCCAGCAGCGTAGAAAGGGTGTGGAACAATGAGCAGTTCTTC
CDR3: CASSVERVWNNEQFF

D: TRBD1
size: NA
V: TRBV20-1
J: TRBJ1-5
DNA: TGCAGTGCTAGGCCCCTTGGACAGGGAGATCAGCCCCAGCATTTT
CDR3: CSARPLGQGDQPQHF